What follows are 13 T cell receptor beta chains derived from one specimen sequenced in a study of blood T cell repertoires in COVID-19. The assay was immunoSEQ multiplex PCR, and TCRdb's table has in-frame clones only and misses some. The table lists around 170,000 clones, approximately 74% of them singletons. What was sequenced was peripheral blood. The origin of the receptors is an elderly woman with acute or convalescent COVID-19.

This clone was seen only a few times. The chain is built from TRBV27 and TRBJ2-2; no reliable D call. The CDR3 has 13 amino acids. The V and J ends lost 6 bases and 4 bases respectively, with 9 bases between them. Germline V gene lookup returns CDR1 MNHEY and CDR2 SMNVEV (reference sequence). The CDR3 bases are TGTGCCAGCAGCTTCTCCTTCACCGGGGAGCTGTTTTTT. Its translation: CASSFSFTGELFF.

The chain has TRBV7-8 and TRBJ2-2; D is possibly TRBD1 (6 bases). V gave up 4 bases and J gave up 4 bases, with 13 bases separating them. The CDR3 is 15 residues long. Germline CDR1 is SGHVS and CDR2 is FQNEAQ. Written as DNA, the CDR3 is TGTGCCAGCAGCTCCCCGGGACAAGCCACCGGGGAGCTGTTTTTT. It specifies CASSSPGQATGELFF.

This clone was recorded many times. V is TRBV18 and J is TRBJ2-7, with TRBD2 matching 9 bases. Germline CDR1 is KGHSH and CDR2 is LQKENI. The CDR3 length is 15 residues. Losses at the gene ends were 6 bases for V and 3 bases for J; bases not matched to a gene: 9. The CDR3 coding sequence is TGTGCCAGCTCGTCCCTAGCGGGAATGGACTACGAGCAGTACTTC. Translation: CASSSLAGMDYEQYF.

The rearrangement links TRBV12-3 or TRBV12-4 to TRBJ1-1, with D possibly being TRBD1 (5 bases). V was trimmed by 5 bases and J by 3 bases, leaving 10 bases between them. The CDR3 is made up of 13 amino acids. The CDR3 sequence is CASSKSQDTEAFF. The CDR3 bases are TGTGCCAGCAGTAAGTCACAGGACACTGAAGCTTTCTTT.

The gene calls are TRBV18 and TRBJ2-7, with TRBD1 matching 7 bases. V trimming: 4 bases; J trimming: 7 bases; junction bases outside the gene matches: 10. Germline V gene lookup returns CDR1 KGHSH and CDR2 LQKENI. This CDR3 is built from 14 residues. CDR3 loop: CASSLDRATGEQYF. The CDR3 nucleotides are TGTGCCAGCTCACTTGACAGGGCTACTGGTGAGCAGTACTTC.

The CDR3 region has the DNA TGCGCCAGCAGGAGGGTTCCAGAGACCCAGTACTTC. Residues: CASRRVPETQYF. This chain links TRBV10-2 with TRBJ2-5, with a possible D match to TRBD2 (5 bases). The CDR3 is made up of 12 amino acids. Germline CDR1 and CDR2: WSHSY and SAAADI. Trimming shortened V by 6 bases and J by 4 bases, and 9 bases separated the two germline ends.

The chain uses TRBV3-1 (or the pseudogene TRBV3-2) and TRBJ2-1; D is possibly TRBD1 (5 bases). CDR1 is LGHDT, CDR2 YNNKEL, per germline (reference sequence). V shed 0 bases and J shed 10 bases, with 13 bases lying between them. This CDR3 comprises 14 residues. The CDR3 DNA is TGTGCCAGCAGCCAAGATACCCAGGGTAGAGAGCAGTTCTTC. Translated, it gives CASSQDTQGREQFF.

The V gene is TRBV7-9, the J gene TRBJ2-7; the match to TRBD1 covers 9 bases. Looked up from germline, CDR1 is SEHNR and CDR2 is FQNEAQ (reference sequence). V dropped 5 bases and J dropped 4; count of bases not matched to a gene: 9. The CDR3 runs to 15 residues. The CDR3 protein is CASSPGQGVGYEQYF. The CDR3 nucleotides are TGTGCCAGCAGCCCGGGACAGGGTGTGGGATACGAGCAGTACTTC.

This clone appeared a single time. V is TRBV2 and J is TRBJ2-1; 7 nucleotides align to TRBD1. This CDR3 has 14 amino acids. After removal of 4 bases from V and 3 bases from J, the junction contained 3 bases not matched to a gene. CDR1 SNHLY and CDR2 FYNNEI come from the germline V gene. The DNA for the CDR3 is TGTGCCAGCAGTGGACAGGGTAACTACAATGAGCAGTTCTTC. The encoded protein is CASSGQGNYNEQFF.

The gene calls are TRBV16 and TRBJ2-7, with 12 bases identical to TRBD1. V lost 0 bases to trimming and J lost 7 bases; unmatched junction nucleotides: 4. Germline V gene lookup returns CDR1 KGHSY and CDR2 FQNENV. The CDR3 has 15 residues. The CDR3 protein is CASSQSGQGAFEQYF. Written as DNA, the CDR3 is TGTGCCAGCAGCCAATCGGGACAGGGGGCGTTTGAGCAGTACTTC.

The chain is built from TRBV10-3 and TRBJ1-4; D perhaps matches TRBD1 (6 bases). The V end lost 4 bases, the J end lost 8 bases, and 11 bases lay between the germline ends. The CDR3 length is 13 residues. Germline V gene data show CDR1 as ENHRY and CDR2 as SYGVKD. The CDR3 region is CAISGDNPEKLFF. As DNA, the CDR3 is TGTGCCATCAGTGGGGACAATCCCGAAAAACTGTTTTTT.

Only one count was recorded for this clone. V is TRBV6-5 and J is TRBJ2-7; TRBD1 matches at 7 bases. The V segment lost 0 bases and the J segment 3 bases; nucleotides outside the gene matches: 5. This CDR3 is 15 amino acids long. The V gene's germline CDR1 is MNHEY and CDR2 SVGAGI. CDR3 loop: CASSYSQGDDYEQYF. As DNA, the CDR3 is TGTGCCAGCAGTTACTCTCAGGGGGATGACTACGAGCAGTACTTC.

The chain combines TRBV5-1 with TRBJ2-3; 10 nucleotides line up with TRBD2. CDR1 is SGHRS and CDR2 is YFSETQ in the germline V gene. Trimming removed 0 bases from V and 3 bases from J; junction bases left unmatched: 7. The CDR3 contains 17 residues. The chain's CDR3 is CASSLGLAGVGTDTQYF. CDR3 coding DNA: TGCGCCAGCAGCTTGGGGCTAGCGGGAGTCGGGACAGATACGCAGTATTTT.